The clone carrying this TCR beta chain was detected only once. The data were produced by immunoSEQ multiplex PCR, yet TCRdb's version contains in-frame clones alone and is incomplete. This sample has tens of thousands of clones, with less than 95% found just once. This record comes from a study of PD-1 blockade in classical Hodgkin lymphoma. Time point reported: cycle 4 day 1 (C4D1), after more than five weeks of nivolumab. Every patient relapsed after autologous stem cell transplantation, and brentuximab vedotin exposure varied. Patients showed best responses of complete response, partial response or progressive disease. The CDR3 extends over 16 amino acids. The trim removed 0 bases at V and 4 bases at J, leaving 1 base unmatched. Germline values: CDR1 SGHAT, CDR2 FQNNGV.

The TCR comes from a human donor with classical Hodgkin lymphoma. V usage is TRBV11-2 and J usage is TRBJ2-3, with 13 nucleotides matching TRBD2. Sequencing was performed on peripheral blood mononuclear cells (PBMCs), taken before the fourth cycle of nivolumab. The CDR3 sequence is CASSLEGLAGSDTQYF. In DNA form, the CDR3 reads TGTGCCAGCAGCTTAGAGGGACTAGCGGGGTCAGATACGCAGTATTTT.